Reported below is one TCR beta chain. The CDR3 contains 15 residues. Trimming took 3 bases from V and 1 from J, leaving 12 bases between them. The data were obtained in a study of shared clonotypes between healthy human individuals. Method: immunoSEQ multiplex PCR; TCRdb's copy keeps in-frame clones and lacks some. The sample carries under 600,000 clones, about 96% recorded once. The source of this sequence is a woman younger than 45 in good health. Input material: naive CD4+ T cells sorted from blood. Stated subset: CD45RA+ positively selected. V gene TRBV23-1 combines with J gene TRBJ1-1; possible D gene TRBD1, 5 bases. TRBV23-1 is an ORF for which the function is uncertain. The CDR3 protein is CASSQYGGTNTEAFF. The CDR3 DNA is TGCGCCAGCAGTCAGTATGGAGGGACGAACACTGAAGCTTTCTTT.